This is a list of T cell receptor beta chains from one sample in a study of OX40 agonist ivuxolimab in advanced cancers. Assay used: immunoSEQ multiplex PCR; TCRdb lists only in-frame clones, some missing. The table shows tens of thousands of clones, with 88% occurring only once. Sequencing used CD4+ or CD8+ T cells sorted from blood, obtained in a trial of the OX40 agonist ivuxolimab. The receptors originated from an adult with an advanced solid tumor such as melanoma, head and neck, liver or kidney cancer. Both conserved end residues are part of each CDR3. A D gene is named only where the DNA matches it firmly. The size of a clone is reported for some rows only, either as once, few or many, or as a class for expanded clones.

d_gene,v_gene,abundance,j_gene,CDR3nt,CDR3aa
NA,TRBV28,NA,TRBJ1-5,TGTGCCAGCAGTTTAGTCCAGGGGTATCAGCCCCAGCATTTT,CASSLVQGYQPQHF
NA,TRBV5-1,NA,TRBJ2-7,TGCGCCAGCAGCTTGGTTGGGAGGCTCTCCTACGAGCAGTACTTC,CASSLVGRLSYEQYF
TRBD2,TRBV29-1,NA,TRBJ2-7,TGCAGCGTTGAAGATATTGGCGGGAGGGCCTACGAGCAGTACTTC,CSVEDIGGRAYEQYF
NA,TRBV13,NA,TRBJ2-2,TGTGCCAGCAGCCACAGGGTCGGGGAGCTGTTTTTT,CASSHRVGELFF
NA,TRBV11-2,NA,TRBJ1-3,TGTGCCAGCAGCTTATATGGCTGGACCGCTGGAAACACCATATATTTT,CASSLYGWTAGNTIYF
TRBD2,TRBV29-1,NA,TRBJ2-7,TGCAGCGTTGAAGTCGCTAGCGGGAGTTACGAGCAGTACTTC,CSVEVASGSYEQYF
TRBD2,TRBV6-4,NA,TRBJ2-1,TGTGCCAGCAGTGACTCCCAACTAGCGGGAGGACAGGAGCAGTTCTTC,CASSDSQLAGGQEQFF
NA,TRBV29-1,NA,TRBJ1-1,TGCAGCGTTGAGTTAGACAGCGGTGGCACTGAAGCTTTCTTT,CSVELDSGGTEAFF
TRBD2,TRBV27,once,TRBJ2-7,TGTGCCAGCAGCAATGGGAGGGTTCGGGCTTTTACGTACGAGCAGTACTTC,CASSNGRVRAFTYEQYF
NA,TRBV4-1,NA,TRBJ2-7,TGCGCCAGCAGCCCCTTACAAGGTTCCTACGAGCAGTACTTC,CASSPLQGSYEQYF
NA,TRBV27,NA,TRBJ2-1,TGTGCCAGCAGTCTCCTCCTATCGGGCCATGAGCAGTTCTTC,CASSLLLSGHEQFF
TRBD2,TRBV9,NA,TRBJ2-2,TGTGCCAGCAGCGTAGTCCGAAACAGACTAGCGGGGAACACTACCGGGGAGCTGTTTTTT,CASSVVRNRLAGNTTGELFF
NA,TRBV7-9,NA,TRBJ2-5,TGTGCCAGCAGCCCACCCTACCAGGAGACCCAGTACTTC,CASSPPYQETQYF
TRBD1,TRBV15,NA,TRBJ1-3,TGTGCCACCAGCAGAGGGACAGGGATGAGCCTCTCTGGAAACACCATATATTTT,CATSRGTGMSLSGNTIYF
TRBD1,TRBV5-1,NA,TRBJ2-3,TGCGCCAGCAGCCCTGCCAGGGACAGGATGTCTCTAGATACGCAGTATTTT,CASSPARDRMSLDTQYF
NA,TRBV28,many,TRBJ2-7,TGTGCCAGCTCCCCTCTAGGGGAGACCTACGAGCAGTACTTC,CASSPLGETYEQYF
TRBD1,TRBV19,NA,TRBJ1-2,TGTGCCAGTAGTACGACCGGGACAGGGCGACCCTATGGCTACACCTTC,CASSTTGTGRPYGYTF
NA,TRBV6-6,medium-sized,TRBJ2-5,TGTGCCAGCAGTTCCCGGCAAGCGGGCGTACAAGAGACCCAGTACTTC,CASSSRQAGVQETQYF
NA,TRBV13,NA,TRBJ2-7,TGTGCCAGCAGCTTTCCGGGTCGCTCCTACGAGCAGTACTTC,CASSFPGRSYEQYF
NA,TRBV5-6,once,TRBJ2-5,TGTGCCAGCAGCTTGGTGGTTACAGCCCAAGAGACCCAGTACTTC,CASSLVVTAQETQYF
TRBD1,TRBV10-3,NA,TRBJ2-1,TGTGCCATCAGTGAACGGAGGGGGACAGGGGCATTAAATGAGCAGTTCTTC,CAISERRGTGALNEQFF
NA,TRBV10-1,NA,TRBJ2-1,TGCGCCAGCAGTGAAGGGGATCACAATGAGCAGTTCTTC,CASSEGDHNEQFF
TRBD2,TRBV11-2,NA,TRBJ2-1,TGTGCCAGCAGCTCGGGACTAGCGGGGGGAAGCTCCTACAATGAGCAGTTCTTC,CASSSGLAGGSSYNEQFF
NA,TRBV2,NA,TRBJ1-1,TGTGCCAGCAGTGAATCTACAGGGCCTGAGGATGCTTTCTTT,CASSESTGPEDAFF
NA,TRBV12-1,NA,TRBJ1-5,TGTGCCAGCAGCGCCACTCGGGGTCAGCCCCAGCATTTT,CASSATRGQPQHF
NA,TRBV28,NA,TRBJ2-1,TGTGCCACCCAACTCGAGGACAATGAGCAGTTCTTC,CATQLEDNEQFF
TRBD2,TRBV7-9,NA,TRBJ2-5,TGTGCCAGCAGCTCCTCCGGGACTAGCGGGCTCAAATACTTC,CASSSSGTSGLKYF
TRBD2,TRBV7-2,NA,TRBJ2-1,TGTGCCAGCAGCTGGGGACTAGCGGGGGGGCCCTCCTACAATGAGCAGTTCTTC,CASSWGLAGGPSYNEQFF
TRBD2,TRBV12-5,NA,TRBJ2-3,TGTGCTAGTGGTTTGCTCCTAGCGGGAGCTTCAGATACGCAGTATTTT,CASGLLLAGASDTQYF
NA,TRBV7-9,NA,TRBJ1-1,TGTGCCAGCAGCCATCCCCAGGGCACTGAAGCTTTCTTT,CASSHPQGTEAFF
NA,TRBV9,NA,TRBJ1-2,TGTGCCAGCAGCCCCAGCCGGGACTTCTATGGCTACACCTTC,CASSPSRDFYGYTF
NA,TRBV27,NA,TRBJ1-5,TGTGCCAGCAGTTTCAGCCAGAATCAGCCCCAGCATTTT,CASSFSQNQPQHF
TRBD2,TRBV16,NA,TRBJ2-1,TGTGCCAGCAGCCAATCACCCACCCGGGGGGATGAGCAGTTCTTC,CASSQSPTRGDEQFF
TRBD1,TRBV7-9,NA,TRBJ1-4,TGTGCCAGCAGCGCAGGAGGGGGCCGTGAAAAACTGTTTTTT,CASSAGGGREKLFF
NA,TRBV7-9,once,TRBJ2-4,TGTGCCAGCAGCCCGGTCCTTGGCAAAAACATTCAGTACTTC,CASSPVLGKNIQYF
NA,TRBV7-9,NA,TRBJ2-1,TGTGCCGCGGCTGGGAGCGGGCCTTACTACAATGAGCAGTTCTTC,CAAAGSGPYYNEQFF
NA,TRBV4-1,NA,TRBJ2-3,TGCGCCAGCAGCCAAGAAGGGGGGGGAGACACAGATACGCAGTATTTT,CASSQEGGGDTDTQYF
TRBD2,TRBV7-9,NA,TRBJ2-1,TGTGCCAGCAGCCAAGGGACTAGCGGCCGCATCGGGCAGTTCTTC,CASSQGTSGRIGQFF
TRBD1,TRBV30,NA,TRBJ1-6,TGTGCCTGGAGGGACGGTGTAGACAGGGTACAGTCACCCCTCCACTTT,CAWRDGVDRVQSPLHF
NA,TRBV28,NA,TRBJ2-5,TGTGCCAGCAACCAGCGGGCGGTCAAGGAGACCCAGTACTTC,CASNQRAVKETQYF
TRBD1,TRBV2,NA,TRBJ2-7,TGTGCCAGCACCGAATTTCGGGCGGGACAGGGCAAGGAGCAGTACTTC,CASTEFRAGQGKEQYF
NA,TRBV5-4,NA,TRBJ2-3,TGTGCCAGCAGCTTCGGGTGGGCGCAGTATTTT,CASSFGWAQYF
NA,TRBV6-6,NA,TRBJ2-1,TGTGCCATCAGGGGGGAAGGGTATGAGCAGTTCTTC,CAIRGEGYEQFF
NA,TRBV6-5,NA,TRBJ2-7,TGTGCCAGCAGATTCGGGTCCTCCTACGAGCAGTACTTC,CASRFGSSYEQYF
NA,TRBV27,NA,TRBJ2-2,TGTGCCAGCAGTTTATCGCCCGGCGGGTCCGGGGAGCTGTTTTTT,CASSLSPGGSGELFF
TRBD1,TRBV5-1,NA,TRBJ2-7,TGCGCCTCCAACACAGGGGAGACCTACGAGCAGTACTTC,CASNTGETYEQYF
NA,TRBV6-1,NA,TRBJ1-2,TGTGCCAGCAGTGAATGGAGCTATGGCTACACCTTC,CASSEWSYGYTF